Listed here are 25 T cell receptor beta chains from one sample, sequenced in a study of siplizumab effects on memory and regulatory T cells. Assay: immunoSEQ multiplex PCR; the TCRdb copy retains only in-frame clones and omits some. The sample lists approximately 100,000 clones; about 91% were seen once. The sequencing sample was made of Tregs sorted from blood. Receptor source: a human donor in good health.

In DNA, the CDR3 is TGTGCCAGTAGTATAAGCAGTAATGAAAAACTGTTTTTT. It encodes CASSISSNEKLFF. The rearrangement links TRBV19 to TRBJ1-4; no definite D call. The CDR3 extends over 13 amino acids. V was clipped by 2 bases and J by 4 bases, with 5 bases between them. CDR1 is LNHDA and CDR2 is SQIVND in the germline V gene (reference sequence).

This chain connects TRBV5-1 to TRBJ2-7; D possibly uses TRBD1 or TRBD2 (6 bases each). V was clipped by 4 bases and J by 0 bases, with 17 bases between them. From germline, CDR1 is SGHRS and CDR2 YFSETQ. This CDR3 spans 16 amino acids. This CDR3 reads CASSPDGGGTSYEQYF. CDR3 nucleotide sequence: TGCGCCAGCAGCCCGGACGGGGGCGGAACCTCCTACGAGCAGTACTTC.

This chain uses TRBV6-6 with TRBJ1-2; D may be TRBD1 (5 bases). The CDR3 length is 14 residues. Trimming shortened V by 0 bases and J by 8 bases, and 13 bases separated the two germline ends. Germline V lookup: CDR1 MNHNY, CDR2 SVGAGI (reference sequence). The CDR3 spells CASSYSIGANGYTF. DNA for the CDR3: TGTGCCAGCAGTTACTCGATTGGGGCAAACGGCTACACCTTC.

The V and J genes are TRBV28 and TRBJ2-7, with 11 bases fitting TRBD1. Germline CDR1 is MDHEN and CDR2 is SYDVKM. V trimming: 11 bases; J trimming: 6 bases; junction bases outside the gene matches: 9. The CDR3 has 13 amino acids. CDR3 sequence (DNA): TGTGCCGGACGACCGGGACAGGGGGGCGAGCAGTACTTC. Encoded protein: CAGRPGQGGEQYF.

The rearrangement links TRBV29-1 to TRBJ2-4; TRBD1 agrees at 8 bases. The germline V gene encodes CDR1 SQVTM and CDR2 ANQGSEA. The V gene end was trimmed by 1 base and the J gene end by 8 bases; junction bases not matched to a gene: 4. This CDR3 region has 13 residues. The CDR3 nucleotides read TGCAGCGTTGAAGGCCAGGGGGCGGACATTCAGTACTTC. Translated, it gives CSVEGQGADIQYF.

The chain is built from TRBV10-2 and TRBJ2-5; TRBD2 matches 9 bases. V was pared by 5 bases and J by 2 bases, with 15 bases of the junction left unmatched. Germline V gene sequence: CDR1 WSHSY, CDR2 SAAADI. There are 18 residues in the CDR3. The CDR3 sequence is CASSRQAKTSGRQETQYF. The CDR3, as DNA: TGCGCCAGCAGTCGCCAGGCCAAAACTAGCGGGCGTCAAGAGACCCAGTACTTC.

The chain links TRBV7-3 to TRBJ2-1; TRBD2 matches at 10 bases. V shed 5 bases, J shed 7 bases, and the junction held 2 bases outside the gene matches. This CDR3 has 13 residues. From germline, CDR1 is SGHTA and CDR2 FQGTGA. The CDR3 sequence: CASSILAGNEQFF. The CDR3 DNA reads TGTGCCAGCAGCATACTAGCGGGGAATGAGCAGTTCTTC.

The V and J genes are TRBV2 and TRBJ1-4, with TRBD1 as a possible D gene (5 bases). Trimming stripped 7 bases from V and 7 bases from J, with 25 bases between. The CDR3 loop spans 17 amino acids. In germline, CDR1 is SNHLY, CDR2 FYNNEI. CDR3 region: CASIFIPGRGVGEKLFF. CDR3 DNA sequence: TGTGCCAGCATTTTCATTCCGGGAAGAGGGGTTGGTGAAAAACTGTTTTTT.

This sequence joins TRBV10-1 and TRBJ2-1; D ambiguous. The CDR3 loop spans 14 amino acids. Germline-derived CDR1 and CDR2 are WNHNN and SYGVQD (reference sequence). V was trimmed by 6 bases and J by 0 bases, leaving 9 bases between them. CDR3 protein: CASRWRRSYNEQFF. CDR3 in DNA: TGCGCCAGCAGATGGCGGCGCTCCTACAATGAGCAGTTCTTC.

The V call is TRBV6-6, the J call TRBJ1-3, with 9 bases lining up with TRBD1. Unmatched junction bases numbered 9, after V lost 8 bases and J lost 1 base. This CDR3 is 16 amino acids long. Per the germline V gene, CDR1 is MNHNY and CDR2 is SVGAGI (reference sequence). The CDR3 region has the DNA TGTGCCAGCGGGTCGGGACAGGGTCGGTCTGGAAACACCATATATTTT. Protein: CASGSGQGRSGNTIYF.

This clone was recorded once. The chain combines TRBV9 with TRBJ2-7; TRBD1 agrees at 7 bases. Germline values: CDR1 SGDLS, CDR2 YYNGEE. V trimming: 4 bases; J trimming: 1 base; junction bases outside the gene matches: 8. This CDR3 is 15 amino acids long. In nucleotides, the CDR3 is TGTGCCAGCAGCCCCCGACAGGGTATGTCCTACGAGCAGTACTTC. Amino acids: CASSPRQGMSYEQYF.

The V call is TRBV19, the J call TRBJ1-4; 9 bases align to TRBD1. CDR3 length: 15 residues. Looked up from germline, CDR1 is LNHDA and CDR2 is SQIVND (reference sequence). Unmatched junction bases numbered 11, after V lost 5 bases and J lost 10 bases. CDR3 protein: CASSPGTGLSRKLFF. The CDR3 DNA reads TGTGCCAGTAGTCCAGGGACAGGGCTCTCCCGAAAACTGTTTTTT.

The V gene is TRBV5-1, the J gene TRBJ1-1; D is unclear. The CDR3 has 15 residues. The ends were cut back, 6 bases at V and 4 bases at J, with 19 bases in the middle. Germline lookup yields CDR1 SGHRS and CDR2 YFSETQ. Here the CDR3 reads CASTATTPGLTEAFF. In DNA, the CDR3 is TGCGCCAGCACCGCCACCACACCGGGCCTCACTGAAGCTTTCTTT. The full variable domain, in which reference TRBV5-1 and TRBJ1-1 provide the parts outside the CDR3, is KAGVTQTPRYLIKTRGQQVTLSCSPISGHRSVSWYQQTPGQGLQFLFEYFSETQRNKGNFPGRFSGRQFSNSRSEMNVSTLELGDSALYLCASTATTPGLTEAFFGQGTRLTVV.

V is TRBV14 and J is TRBJ1-1; D is uncertain. The CDR3 covers 15 residues. Germline V CDR1 and CDR2: SGHDN, FVKESK. V dropped 4 bases and J dropped 0 bases, with 12 bases sitting between them. CDR3 nucleotide sequence: TGTGCCAGCAGCCCCCGGAGGACCATGAACACTGAAGCTTTCTTT. Amino acids: CASSPRRTMNTEAFF.

The chain links TRBV19 to TRBJ1-1; D is uncertain. The V gene's germline CDR1 is LNHDA and CDR2 SQIVND (reference sequence). With 5 bases removed from V and 1 base from J, the gap between germline ends came to 8 bases. CDR3 length: 13 amino acids. CDR3 residues: CASSWERNTEAFF. The CDR3 region has the DNA TGTGCCAGTAGTTGGGAAAGGAACACTGAAGCTTTCTTT.

The rearrangement uses TRBV19 and TRBJ1-2; the D gene is possibly TRBD1 (5 bases). CDR3 length: 14 amino acids. Per germline, CDR1 LNHDA and CDR2 SQIVND (reference sequence). V was shortened by 7 bases and J by 4 bases, with 16 bases between the two germline ends. CDR3 amino acids: CASTWDPAGYGYTF. Written as DNA, the CDR3 is TGTGCCAGTACCTGGGACCCGGCGGGCTATGGCTACACCTTC. Full variable domain (outside the CDR3, taken from reference TRBV19 and TRBJ1-2): DGGITQSPKYLFRKEGQNVTLSCEQNLNHDAMYWYRQDPGQGLRLIYYSQIVNDFQKGDIAEGYSVSREKKESFPLTVTSAQKNPTAFYLCASTWDPAGYGYTFGSGTRLTVV.

The rearrangement uses TRBV25-1 and TRBJ1-4; TRBD1 is a possible D gene (5 bases). CDR1 MGHDK and CDR2 SYGVNS come from the germline V gene. This CDR3 contains 15 residues. Trimming removed 4 bases from V and 5 bases from J, with 14 bases in between. CDR3 region: CASSGRGLGNEKLFF. DNA of the CDR3: TGTGCCAGCAGTGGTAGGGGATTAGGGAATGAAAAACTGTTTTTT. The complete variable domain, with remaining parts taken from reference TRBV25-1 and TRBJ1-4, reads EADIYQTPRYLVIGTGKKITLECSQTMGHDKMYWYQQDPGMELHLIHYSYGVNSTEKGDLSSESTVSRIRTEHFPLTLESARPSHTSQYLCASSGRGLGNEKLFFGSGTQLSVL.

This chain connects TRBV5-1 to TRBJ2-3; TRBD2 aligns across 10 bases. The J segment lost 4 bases and the V segment lost 0 bases, leaving 8 bases of the junction unmatched. The CDR3 spans 17 residues. Germline CDR1 reads SGHRS; CDR2 reads YFSETQ. The CDR3 here is CASSLGPAGGPADTQYF. CDR3 nucleotides: TGCGCCAGCAGCTTGGGTCCAGCGGGAGGGCCAGCAGATACGCAGTATTTT.

The gene calls are TRBV2 and TRBJ1-1, with no clear D. The germline V and J ends were trimmed by 3 bases and 7 bases, with 9 bases remaining between them. Germline CDR1 and CDR2: SNHLY and FYNNEI. The CDR3 consists of 12 residues. The CDR3 DNA reads TGTGCCAGCAGTGAGCTAAGGATTGAAGCTTTCTTT. This codes for CASSELRIEAFF.

This clone was observed a single time. This chain connects TRBV5-1 to TRBJ1-3; D is undetermined. Trimming took 0 bases from V and 2 from J, leaving 6 bases between them. CDR1 SGHRS and CDR2 YFSETQ come from the germline V gene. The CDR3 length is 14 residues. CDR3 residues: CASSLASPGNTIYF. The CDR3 bases are TGCGCCAGCAGCTTGGCTAGCCCTGGAAACACCATATATTTT.

The rearrangement links TRBV6-5 to TRBJ1-3, with a possible D match to TRBD1 (5 bases). Per the germline V gene, CDR1 is MNHEY and CDR2 is SVGAGI. The CDR3 length is 16 residues. Trimming left V 4 bases short and J 4 bases short, with 17 bases between. Here the CDR3 reads CASSFSLGVAGNTIYF. In nucleotides, the CDR3 is TGTGCCAGCAGTTTCTCTCTGGGGGTTGCGGGAAACACCATATATTTT.

The CDR3 region has the DNA TGTGCCAGCAGTGAATGGGGGGCTACAGAGTTCTTC. Translation gives CASSEWGATEFF. The chain joins TRBV25-1 to TRBJ2-1, with D possibly called TRBD1 or TRBD2 (6 bases each). The CDR3 loop spans 12 amino acids. Trimming stripped 1 base from V and 14 bases from J, with 12 bases between. CDR1 is MGHDK, CDR2 SYGVNS, per germline.

In this sample, this clone turned up once. This CDR3 is CASRADRGLYEQYF. CDR3 bases: TGTGCCAGCAGAGCGGACAGGGGGCTTTACGAGCAGTACTTC. The chain combines TRBV6-5 with TRBJ2-7; 11 bases are shared with TRBD1. Germline CDR1 and CDR2: MNHEY and SVGAGI. The CDR3 sequence is 14 residues long. V shed 6 bases and J 4 bases; nucleotides not matched to a gene: 5.

The rearrangement uses TRBV7-2 and TRBJ2-1, with TRBD2 as a possible D gene (6 bases). This CDR3 region has 15 residues. The germline CDR1 and CDR2 sequences are SGHTA and FQGNSA. V was pared by 3 bases and J by 8 bases, with 17 bases between. For the CDR3, the DNA is TGTGCCAGCAGCTTCGGATACGTTTGGGGGGATGAGCAGTTCTTC. As protein: CASSFGYVWGDEQFF. The full variable domain, its missing parts supplied by reference TRBV7-2 and TRBJ2-1, is GAGVSQSPSNKVTEKGKDVELRCDPISGHTALYWYRQSLGQGLEFLIYFQGNSAPDKSGLPSDRFSAERTGGSVSTLTIQRTQQEDSAVYLCASSFGYVWGDEQFFGPGTRLTVL.

Written as DNA, the CDR3 is TGTGCCAGCAGCTTAGTCAGAGGGGCGAGCTACGAGCAGTACTTC. It is translated as CASSLVRGASYEQYF. J is TRBJ2-7 and V is TRBV7-9, with D perhaps assigned TRBD1 or TRBD2 (5 bases each). With 1 base removed from V and 3 bases from J, the gap between germline ends came to 13 bases. CDR1 SEHNR and CDR2 FQNEAQ come from the germline V gene (reference sequence). This CDR3 contains 15 residues.